This T cell receptor beta chain is drawn from a study of regulatory T cells in long-lasting Graves disease. The CDR3 consists of 12 residues. The germline V and J ends were trimmed by 5 bases and 6 bases, with 11 bases remaining between them. CDR1 is MNHEY, CDR2 SMNVEV, per germline (reference sequence). This clonotype was seen at least ten times. CDR3 regions were amplified by Arm-PCR using iRepertoire HTBI primers to build TCR beta libraries. TCRdb reanalysed the multiplex PCR reads using MiXCR and keeps one entry per CDR3 protein. The table lists hundreds of thousands of distinct CDR3 sequences, roughly 12% of them singletons, with 8.5% to 10% in the top ten. Time point here: newly diagnosed GD, antithyroid drugs for less than 3 months. Preparation of the TCR library used RNA extracted from PBMCs. These data were likewise used in another study, on T cells in Graves' hyperthyroidism and ophthalmopathy.

This clonotype was obtained from a man aged 30 to 45 with Graves disease. This sample comprised peripheral blood mononuclear cells (PBMCs), obtained at new diagnosis, from a patient treated with antithyroid drugs. The gene calls are TRBV27 and TRBJ2-7; TRBD2 might be the D (6 bases). The CDR3 region is CASSPTSREQYF. The CDR3 nucleotides read TGTGCCAGCAGTCCGACTAGTCGCGAGCAGTACTTC.